The 10 T cell receptor beta chains presented below share a single source sample, sequenced in a study of identical twins. TCRdb independently ran MiXCR on the 5' RACE reads; one entry per CDR3 protein. Among around 1.7 million distinct CDR3 sequences, 25% to 35% were seen once, and the ten largest hold more than 0.25%. The specimen was cord blood. The receptor source for this set is a newborn girl in good health.

This clonotype was detected a few times. The rearrangement uses TRBV12-3 or TRBV12-4 and TRBJ2-3; 9 bases are a match to TRBD2. CDR3 length: 14 amino acids. V lost 7 bases and J lost 7; bases outside the gene matches: 9. The CDR3 nucleotides read TGTGCCAGCACCCGGCGGGAGGGCGGCAATACGCAGTATTTT. This encodes CASTRREGGNTQYF.

This clonotype was counted many times. J is TRBJ1-2 and V is TRBV7-6; a possible D gene is TRBD1 (5 bases). Germline CDR1 and CDR2: SGHVS and FNYEAQ. V shed 6 bases and J shed 2 bases, with 16 bases lying between them. This CDR3 spans 15 amino acids. For the CDR3, the DNA is TGTGCCAGCAGTCCTGGGACTGGAAGAAACTATGGCTACACCTTC. Translation: CASSPGTGRNYGYTF.

The chain carries TRBV20-1 and TRBJ2-1, with 8 bases lining up with TRBD2. V was pared by 2 bases and J by 10 bases, with 10 bases of the junction left unmatched. The CDR3 is 14 amino acids. Germline V CDR1 and CDR2: DFQATT, SNEGSKA (reference sequence). CDR3 in DNA: TGCAGTGCTAGAAGCGGGAGAGGGTCCTACGAGCAGTTCTTC. This encodes CSARSGRGSYEQFF.

About this clonotype itself: One end of the junction is discordant with germline, which a read error may explain. V and J are TRBV12-3 or TRBV12-4 and TRBJ2-1; 7 bases fit TRBD2. The CDR3 extends over 13 amino acids. The DNA for the CDR3 is TGTGCCATCAGTTTCGGCGGGGGCAATGAGCAGTTCTTC. Its translation is CAISFGGGNEQFF.

The chain has TRBV6-1 and TRBJ2-5; D might be TRBD2 (6 bases). CDR1 is MNHNS and CDR2 is SASEGT in the germline V gene. The germline V and J ends were trimmed by 8 bases and 3 bases, with 19 bases remaining between them. This CDR3 region has 15 residues. The CDR3: CASPPYPDYEETQYF. CDR3 nucleotide sequence: TGTGCCAGCCCCCCTTATCCGGACTATGAAGAGACCCAGTACTTC.

J is TRBJ1-2 and V is TRBV4-1; 8 bases match TRBD1. The germline V gene encodes CDR1 MGHRA and CDR2 YSYEKL. V shed 4 bases and J 6 bases; nucleotides not matched to a gene: 7. There are 14 residues in the CDR3. The CDR3: CASSPRQGSDGYTF. Written as DNA, the CDR3 is TGCGCCAGCAGCCCTCGACAGGGGTCCGATGGCTACACCTTC.

This clonotype was picked up many times. The chain carries TRBV6-5 and TRBJ1-2, with no clear D. Per the germline V gene, CDR1 is MNHEY and CDR2 is SVGAGI. V dropped 2 bases and J dropped 6 bases, with 13 bases sitting between them. The CDR3 loop spans 14 amino acids. DNA for the CDR3: TGTGCCAGCAGTTACCTGACCGGAGGAAATGGCTACACCTTC. Protein: CASSYLTGGNGYTF.

The chain is built from TRBV7-2 and TRBJ2-1; no firm D call. Trimming took 1 base from V and 6 from J, leaving 7 bases between them. The germline V gene encodes CDR1 SGHTA and CDR2 FQGNSA. The CDR3 covers 13 residues. The CDR3 DNA sequence: TGTGCCAGCAGCTTAGAGCCTATCAATGAGCAGTTCTTC. The encoded protein is CASSLEPINEQFF.

This clonotype was counted only a few times. The rearrangement uses TRBV19 and TRBJ2-1; D unclear. This CDR3 is 14 amino acids long. V gave up 8 bases and J gave up 4 bases, with 15 bases separating them. Germline values: CDR1 LNHDA, CDR2 SQIVND (reference sequence). CDR3 loop: CASRASGLYNEQFF. The CDR3 DNA reads as TGTGCCAGTCGAGCGTCGGGCCTTTACAATGAGCAGTTCTTC. Supplemented by reference TRBV19 and TRBJ2-1, the full variable domain reads DGGITQSPKYLFRKEGQNVTLSCEQNLNHDAMYWYRQDPGQGLRLIYYSQIVNDFQKGDIAEGYSVSREKKESFPLTVTSAQKNPTAFYLCASRASGLYNEQFFGPGTRLTVL.

Comment on this clonotype: One junction end does not reproduce the germline sequence, and a read error may be involved. V usage is TRBV11-1 and J usage is TRBJ2-1; D is ambiguous. The CDR3 spans 13 residues. Germline CDR1 SGHAT, CDR2 FQDESV (reference sequence). The CDR3 DNA reads TGTGCCAGCAGCCTTAAGTCCTACAGTGAGCAGTTCTTC. It is translated as CASSLKSYSEQFF.